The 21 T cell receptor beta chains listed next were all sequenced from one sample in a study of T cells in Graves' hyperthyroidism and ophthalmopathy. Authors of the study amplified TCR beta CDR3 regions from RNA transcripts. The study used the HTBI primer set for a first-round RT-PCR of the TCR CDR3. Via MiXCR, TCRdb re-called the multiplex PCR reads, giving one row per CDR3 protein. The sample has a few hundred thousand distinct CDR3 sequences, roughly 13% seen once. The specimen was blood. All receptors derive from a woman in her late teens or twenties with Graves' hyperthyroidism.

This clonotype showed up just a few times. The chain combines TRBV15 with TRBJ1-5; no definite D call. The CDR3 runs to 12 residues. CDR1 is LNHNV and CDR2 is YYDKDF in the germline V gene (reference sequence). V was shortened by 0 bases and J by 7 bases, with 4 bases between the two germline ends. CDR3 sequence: CATSRDQQPQHF. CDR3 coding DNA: TGTGCCACCAGCAGAGATCAGCAGCCCCAGCATTTT.

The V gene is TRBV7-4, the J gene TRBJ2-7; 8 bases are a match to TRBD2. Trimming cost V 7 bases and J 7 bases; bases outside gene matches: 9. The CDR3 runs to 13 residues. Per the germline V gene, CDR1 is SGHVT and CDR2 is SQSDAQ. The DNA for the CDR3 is TGTGCCAGCACCCTAGCGGGCGAGGGGGAGCAGTACTTC. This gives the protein CASTLAGEGEQYF.

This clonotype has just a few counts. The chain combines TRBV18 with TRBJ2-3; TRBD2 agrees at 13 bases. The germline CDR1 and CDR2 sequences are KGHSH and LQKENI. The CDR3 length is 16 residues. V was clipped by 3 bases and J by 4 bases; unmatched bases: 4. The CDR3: CASSPGTSGTADTQYF. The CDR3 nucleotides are TGTGCCAGCTCACCTGGGACTAGCGGGACCGCAGATACGCAGTATTTT.

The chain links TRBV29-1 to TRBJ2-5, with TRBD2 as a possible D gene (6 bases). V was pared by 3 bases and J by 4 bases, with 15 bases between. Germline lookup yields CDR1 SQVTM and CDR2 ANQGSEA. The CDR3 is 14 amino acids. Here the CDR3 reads CSVEGDFQAETQYF. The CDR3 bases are TGCAGCGTTGAGGGGGACTTTCAGGCAGAGACCCAGTACTTC. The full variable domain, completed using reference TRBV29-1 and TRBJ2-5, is SAVISQKPSRDICQRGTSLTIQCQVDSQVTMMFWYRQQPGQSLTLIATANQGSEATYESGFVIDKFPISRPNLTFSTLTVSNMSPEDSSIYLCSVEGDFQAETQYFGPGTRLLVL.

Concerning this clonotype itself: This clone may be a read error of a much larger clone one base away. As DNA, the CDR3 is TGTGCCGGCAGTTTACCCACGGGGAACTATGGCTACACCTTC. Its protein is CAGSLPTGNYGYTF. The chain couples TRBV28 to TRBJ1-2; D not resolved. The CDR3 runs to 14 residues. Germline values: CDR1 MDHEN, CDR2 SYDVKM.

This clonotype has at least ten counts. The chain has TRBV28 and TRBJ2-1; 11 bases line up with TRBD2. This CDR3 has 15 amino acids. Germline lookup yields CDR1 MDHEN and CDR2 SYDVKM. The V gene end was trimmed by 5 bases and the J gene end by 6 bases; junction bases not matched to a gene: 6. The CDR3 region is CASSRLAGNGNEQFF. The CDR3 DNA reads TGTGCCAGCAGTCGACTAGCGGGAAATGGCAATGAGCAGTTCTTC.

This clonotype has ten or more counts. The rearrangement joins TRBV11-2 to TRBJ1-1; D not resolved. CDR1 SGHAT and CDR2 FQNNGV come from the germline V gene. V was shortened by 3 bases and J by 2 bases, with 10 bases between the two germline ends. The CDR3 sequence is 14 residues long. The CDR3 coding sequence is TGTGCCAGCAGCTTTCTGGGTGAAAACACTGAAGCTTTCTTT. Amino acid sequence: CASSFLGENTEAFF. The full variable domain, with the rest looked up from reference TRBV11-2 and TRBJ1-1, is EAGVAQSPRYKIIEKRQSVAFWCNPISGHATLYWYQQILGQGPKLLIQFQNNGVVDDSQLPKDRFSAERLKGVDSTLKIQPAKLEDSAVYLCASSFLGENTEAFFGQGTRLTVV.

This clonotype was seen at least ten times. CDR3 sequence (DNA): TGTGCCAGCAGAGCGGAAGACAGGGGGATTAATGAAAAACTGTTTTTT. Protein sequence: CASRAEDRGINEKLFF. The chain is built from TRBV12-3 or TRBV12-4 and TRBJ1-4; 9 bases match TRBD1. Trimming removed 6 bases from V and 4 bases from J; junction bases left unmatched: 9. The CDR3 extends over 16 amino acids.

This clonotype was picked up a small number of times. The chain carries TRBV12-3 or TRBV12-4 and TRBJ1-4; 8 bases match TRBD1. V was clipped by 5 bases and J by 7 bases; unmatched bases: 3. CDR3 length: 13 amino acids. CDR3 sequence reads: CASSPTGAEKLFF. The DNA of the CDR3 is TGTGCCAGCAGTCCGACAGGGGCTGAAAAACTGTTTTTT.

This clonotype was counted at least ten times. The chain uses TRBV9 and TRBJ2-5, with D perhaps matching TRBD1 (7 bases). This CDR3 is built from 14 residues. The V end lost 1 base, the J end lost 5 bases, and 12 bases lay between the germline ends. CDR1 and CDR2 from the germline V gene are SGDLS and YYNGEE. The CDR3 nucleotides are TGTGCCAGCAGCGTAACAGGGGAGGTCGAGACCCAGTACTTC. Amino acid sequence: CASSVTGEVETQYF.

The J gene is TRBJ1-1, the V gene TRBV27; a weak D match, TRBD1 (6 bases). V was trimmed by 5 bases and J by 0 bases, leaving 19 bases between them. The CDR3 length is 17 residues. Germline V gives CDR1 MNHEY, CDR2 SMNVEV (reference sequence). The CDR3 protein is CASSPYLLQGLNTEAFF. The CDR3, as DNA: TGTGCCAGCAGTCCGTACCTCCTACAGGGATTGAACACTGAAGCTTTCTTT.

CDR3 region: CASSSGGLYNSPLHF. In DNA form, the CDR3 reads TGTGCCAGCAGCTCGGGGGGGCTCTATAATTCACCCCTCCACTTT. This rearrangement joins TRBV5-4 to TRBJ1-6; TRBD1 might be the D (6 bases). CDR1 is SGHNT, CDR2 YYREEE, per germline (reference sequence). There are 15 residues in the CDR3. V lost 3 bases and J 3 bases, leaving 10 bases between the germline ends.

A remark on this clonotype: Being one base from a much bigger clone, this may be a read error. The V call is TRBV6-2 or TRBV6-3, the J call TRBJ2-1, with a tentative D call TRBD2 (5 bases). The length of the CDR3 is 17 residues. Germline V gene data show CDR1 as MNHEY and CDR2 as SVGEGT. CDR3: CASNYLGRGLSYNEQFF. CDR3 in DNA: TGTGCCAGCAATTACCTCGGTAGAGGGCTATCCTACAATGAGCAGTTCTTC.

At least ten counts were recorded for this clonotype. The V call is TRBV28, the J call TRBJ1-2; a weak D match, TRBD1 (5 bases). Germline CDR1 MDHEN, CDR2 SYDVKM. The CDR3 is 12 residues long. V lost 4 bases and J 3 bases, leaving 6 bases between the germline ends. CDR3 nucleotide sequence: TGTGCCAGCAGTTCAGGGTACTATGGCTACACCTTC. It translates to CASSSGYYGYTF.

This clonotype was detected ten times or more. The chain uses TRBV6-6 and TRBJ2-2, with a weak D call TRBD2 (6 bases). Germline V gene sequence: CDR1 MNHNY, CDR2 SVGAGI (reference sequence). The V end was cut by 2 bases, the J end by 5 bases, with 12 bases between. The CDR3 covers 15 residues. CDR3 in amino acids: CASSYRGGSTGELFF. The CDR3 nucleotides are TGTGCCAGCAGTTACCGAGGAGGGTCGACCGGGGAGCTGTTTTTT.

CDR3 loop: CASRLLGEKLFF. The CDR3 bases are TGTGCCAGCAGGTTACTCGGGGAAAAACTGTTTTTT. The gene calls are TRBV28 and TRBJ1-4; D is undetermined. The CDR3 length is 12 residues. V gave up 6 bases and J gave up 8 bases, with 10 bases separating them. Germline CDR1 and CDR2: MDHEN and SYDVKM.

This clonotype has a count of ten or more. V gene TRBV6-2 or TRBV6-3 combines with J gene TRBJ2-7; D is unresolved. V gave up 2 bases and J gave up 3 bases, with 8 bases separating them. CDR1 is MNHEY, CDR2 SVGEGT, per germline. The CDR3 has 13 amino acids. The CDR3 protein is CASSYNTLYEQYF. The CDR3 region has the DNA TGTGCCAGCAGTTACAACACTCTCTACGAGCAGTACTTC.

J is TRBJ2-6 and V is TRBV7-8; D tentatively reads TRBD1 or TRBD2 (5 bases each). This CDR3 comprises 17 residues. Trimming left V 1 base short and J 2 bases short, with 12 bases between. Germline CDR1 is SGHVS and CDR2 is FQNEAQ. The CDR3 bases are TGTGCCAGCAGCTTAGTGACAGACTATACTGGGGCCAACGTCCTGACTTTC. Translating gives CASSLVTDYTGANVLTF.

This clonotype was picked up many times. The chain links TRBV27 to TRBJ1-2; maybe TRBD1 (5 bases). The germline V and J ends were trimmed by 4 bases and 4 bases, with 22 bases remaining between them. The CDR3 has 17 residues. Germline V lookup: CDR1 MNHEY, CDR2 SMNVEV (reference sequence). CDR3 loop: CASSSVGAARLSYGYTF. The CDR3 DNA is TGTGCCAGCAGTTCGGTAGGGGCCGCGAGGCTTAGCTATGGCTACACCTTC.

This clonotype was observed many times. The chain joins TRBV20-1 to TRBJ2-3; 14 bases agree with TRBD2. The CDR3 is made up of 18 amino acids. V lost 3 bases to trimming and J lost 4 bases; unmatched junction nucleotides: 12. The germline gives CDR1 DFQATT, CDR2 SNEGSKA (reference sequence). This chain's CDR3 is CSASETSGRGWGADTQYF. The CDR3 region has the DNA TGCAGTGCTAGCGAGACTAGCGGGAGGGGATGGGGGGCAGATACGCAGTATTTT.

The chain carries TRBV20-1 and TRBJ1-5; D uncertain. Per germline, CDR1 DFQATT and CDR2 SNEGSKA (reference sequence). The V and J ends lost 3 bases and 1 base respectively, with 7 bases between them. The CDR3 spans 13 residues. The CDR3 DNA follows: TGCAGTGCTAGTCCGGGGAGCAATCAGCCCCAGCATTTT. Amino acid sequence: CSASPGSNQPQHF.